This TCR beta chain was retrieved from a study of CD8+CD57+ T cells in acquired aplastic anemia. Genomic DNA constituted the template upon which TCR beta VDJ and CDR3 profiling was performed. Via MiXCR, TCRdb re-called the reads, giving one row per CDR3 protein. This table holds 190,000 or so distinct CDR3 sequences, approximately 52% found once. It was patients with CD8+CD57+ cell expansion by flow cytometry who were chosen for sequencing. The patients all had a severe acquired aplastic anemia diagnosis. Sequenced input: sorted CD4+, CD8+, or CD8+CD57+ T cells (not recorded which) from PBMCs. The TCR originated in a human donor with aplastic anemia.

In nucleotides, the CDR3 is TGCAGTGCCATCCGACAGATGAACACTGAAGCTTTCTTT. Its translation: CSAIRQMNTEAFF. J is TRBJ1-1 and V is TRBV20-1; possibly TRBD1 for D (5 bases). The CDR3 loop spans 13 amino acids. The V end was cut by 6 bases, the J end by 0 bases, with 11 bases between. Germline lookup yields CDR1 DFQATT and CDR2 SNEGSKA (reference sequence).